This section outlines one T cell receptor beta chain sequence together with its context. This receptor's antigen is unknown. Base-call qualities are not available, and no considerably larger clone is one nucleotide away. The CDR3 sequence holds 16 residues, the cysteine and phenylalanine included. This entry keeps only the CDR3 DNA: 48 bases, framed from base 1. Compared with germline, V lacks 4 bases and J lacks 1 base; bases without a gene match: 6. CDR1 is given as SEHNR and CDR2 as FQNEAQ, both from the germline V gene (reference sequence). These data are taken from a study of cytomegalovirus exposure and HLA in healthy donors (dated by TCRdb to about 2017). In terms of the full investigation: A later analysis indicated that the 120 validation repertoires were generated on the platform also employed for the approximately 700 repertoires of the first cohort. The aim of the study was to test whether cataloging public T cell receptors could identify signatures of past pathogen exposure. A separate validation cohort of about 110 different subjects was used in addition to the approximately 640-subject first cohort. To predict cytomegalovirus infection status, the study combined high-throughput TCR immunosequencing, statistical association of individual TCRs with disease status, and machine learning.

The donors were included in the validation cohort of around 120 subjects, a group kept apart from the roughly 670-subject first cohort. Findings and caveats that apply to the study as a whole: The validation cohort had no HLA typing available for a later analysis, so co-occurrence within that cohort was assessed over all 130 or so repertoires. Most TCR sequences were seen in very few donors, while some public TCRs were found in many individuals. The classifier was reported to diagnose cytomegalovirus status with high specificity and sensitivity in both the original and validation cohorts. The authors suggested that the approach could potentially be extended to other disease states and immunological phenotypes. A few of the identified cytomegalovirus-associated TCR beta chains were confirmed in vitro to be specific for cytomegalovirus antigens. In the study, about 150 TCR beta chains were listed as associated with cytomegalovirus. Of the cluster scores, around 95% were above 0 in a later analysis, which found that TCRs clustered in the first cohort also tended to co-occur in the 110 or so validation repertoires.

The library was built by means of the immunoSEQ multiplex PCR assay. As for the authors' bioinformatics: A statistical classification framework was developed to diagnose cytomegalovirus status using the catalog of TCR beta chain sequences. The immuneACCESS repertoire file appears here via TCRdb, limited to in-frame rearrangements. These files lack a portion of the clones; in checked studies, under half of the deficit traces to unresolved V genes, and the cause of the others is not known. V and J calls and clone size follow that table, whereas D and trimming were derived from the DNA. Across this sample there are about 140,000 clones, with 80% to 90% seen only once. The ten top clones hold roughly 1.4% of the sample.

The origin of this receptor is a woman in her 30s in good health and CMV-seronegative. Material for sequencing was PBMCs. The chain links TRBV7-9 with TRBJ2-2; 7 bases in the middle match TRBD1. The CDR3 has the sequence CASSSTGYWNTGELFF. The DNA is as follows: TGTGCCAGCAGCTCGACAGGGTACTGGAACACCGGGGAGCTGTTTTTT.